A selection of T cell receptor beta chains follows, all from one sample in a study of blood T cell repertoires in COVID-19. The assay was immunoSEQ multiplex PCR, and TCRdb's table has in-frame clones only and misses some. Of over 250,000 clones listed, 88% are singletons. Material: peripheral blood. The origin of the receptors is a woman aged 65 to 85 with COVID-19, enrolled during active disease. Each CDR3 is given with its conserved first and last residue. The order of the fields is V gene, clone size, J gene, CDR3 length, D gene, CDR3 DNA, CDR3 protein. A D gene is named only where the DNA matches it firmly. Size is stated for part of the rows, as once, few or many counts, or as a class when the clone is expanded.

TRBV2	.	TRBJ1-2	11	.	TGTGCCAGCAACCTAAGGGGTGGCTACACCTTC	CASNLRGGYTF
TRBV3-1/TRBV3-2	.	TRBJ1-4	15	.	TGTGCCAGCAGCTCCCACCCTACAACTAATGAAAAACTGTTTTTT	CASSSHPTTNEKLFF
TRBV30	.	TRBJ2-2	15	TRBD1	TGTGCCTGGAGTGTATGGGGACAGGGAGCCGGGGAGCTGTTTTTT	CAWSVWGQGAGELFF
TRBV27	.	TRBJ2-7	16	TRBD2	TGTGCCAGCAGTTTCGGGACTAGCGGAGCCTACTACGAGCAGTACTTC	CASSFGTSGAYYEQYF
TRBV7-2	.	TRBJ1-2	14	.	TGTGCCAGCAGCTTATTGGCAGGGGATGATGGCTACACCTTC	CASSLLAGDDGYTF
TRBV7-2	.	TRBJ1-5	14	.	TGTGCCAGCAGCTTAGTTCAGGGGTCGCAGCCCCAGCATTTT	CASSLVQGSQPQHF
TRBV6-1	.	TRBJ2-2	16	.	TGTGCCAGCAGTGAACAGGCCGGATCACCGGCGGGGGAGCTGTTTTTT	CASSEQAGSPAGELFF
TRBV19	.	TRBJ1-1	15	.	TGTGCCAGTAGTATAATTGGCAGGGGAAACACTGAAGCTTTCTTT	CASSIIGRGNTEAFF
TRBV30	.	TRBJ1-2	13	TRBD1	TGTGCCTGGAGATGGACAGGGGGTAATGGCTACACCTTC	CAWRWTGGNGYTF
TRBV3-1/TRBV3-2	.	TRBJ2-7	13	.	TGTGCCACCAGTCCAGGGACATACTACGAGCAGTACTTC	CATSPGTYYEQYF
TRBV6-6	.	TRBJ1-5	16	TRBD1	TGTGCCAGCAGTTCTCCGGGACAGGGGGCGAATCAGCCCCAGCATTTT	CASSSPGQGANQPQHF
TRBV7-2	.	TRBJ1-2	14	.	TGTGCCAGCGCCCGCCCGACGGGGGAAGATGGCTACACCTTC	CASARPTGEDGYTF
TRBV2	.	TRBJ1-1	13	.	TGTGCCAGCAGTCCGATCTGGTGGGGGGGAGCTTTCTTT	CASSPIWWGGAFF
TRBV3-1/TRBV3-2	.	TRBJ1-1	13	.	TGTGCCAGCAGCCAAGCGGTTCTCCTCCCGGCTTTCTTT	CASSQAVLLPAFF
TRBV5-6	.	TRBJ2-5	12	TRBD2	TGTGCCAGCTCCACGGGGGGAGAGACCCAGTACTTC	CASSTGGETQYF
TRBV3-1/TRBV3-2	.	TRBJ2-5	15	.	TGTGCCAGCAGCCAAGCCGGGACAAGACAAGAGACCCAGTACTTC	CASSQAGTRQETQYF
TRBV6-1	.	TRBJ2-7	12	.	TGTGCCAGCAGTGAGTACAGCTACGAGCAGTACTTC	CASSEYSYEQYF
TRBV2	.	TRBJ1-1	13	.	TGTGCCAGCAGCCGGGGTCCGAACACTGAAGCTTTCTTT	CASSRGPNTEAFF
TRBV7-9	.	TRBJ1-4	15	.	TGTGCCAGCAGCTTTGAGGGTTTAACTAATGAAAAACTGTTTTTT	CASSFEGLTNEKLFF
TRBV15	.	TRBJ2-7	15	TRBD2	TGTGCCACCAGCCCTAGCGGGAGGGTCGGTGACGAGCAGTACTTC	CATSPSGRVGDEQYF
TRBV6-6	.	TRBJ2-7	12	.	TGTGCCAGCACCCAGGGTAGCGGCGAGCAGTACTTC	CASTQGSGEQYF
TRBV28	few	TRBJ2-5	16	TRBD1	TGTGCCAGCACCCTAAGGACAGGGGGCGGGTGGGAGACCCAGTACTTC	CASTLRTGGGWETQYF
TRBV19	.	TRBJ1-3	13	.	TGTGCCAGTAACCAGGCCTCTGGAAACACCATATATTTT	CASNQASGNTIYF
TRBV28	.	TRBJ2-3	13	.	TGTGCCAGCAGTCCGCTTAGAACAGATACGCAGTATTTT	CASSPLRTDTQYF
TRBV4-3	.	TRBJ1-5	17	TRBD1	TGCGCCAGCAGCCAAGATCGGGGGACAGGGGCTGATCAGCCCCAGCATTTT	CASSQDRGTGADQPQHF
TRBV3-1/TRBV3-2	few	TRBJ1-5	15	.	TGTGCCAGCAGCCAAGATCTGACGGAGAATCAGCCCCAGCATTTT	CASSQDLTENQPQHF
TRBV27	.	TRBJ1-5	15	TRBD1	TGTGCCAGCAGCATTTTTGGACAGGGCGAACAGCCCCAGCATTTT	CASSIFGQGEQPQHF
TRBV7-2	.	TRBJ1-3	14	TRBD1	TGTGCCAGCAGTCCGGACAGGGGCGGAAACACCATATATTTT	CASSPDRGGNTIYF
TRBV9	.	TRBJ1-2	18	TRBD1	TGTGCCAGCAGCGTAGGCTTCGAGGGGACAGGGAGGAGCTATGGCTACACCTTC	CASSVGFEGTGRSYGYTF
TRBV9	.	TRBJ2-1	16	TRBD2	TGTGCCAGCAGCAAACTACTAGCGGGGTCTAACAATGAGCAGTTCTTC	CASSKLLAGSNNEQFF
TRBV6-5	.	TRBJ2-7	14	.	TGTGCCAGCAGTTACAGCGCGACAGTCTACGAGCAGTACTTC	CASSYSATVYEQYF
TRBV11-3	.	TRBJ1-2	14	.	TGTGCCAGCAGCTTAGATGAAGGGGCGCGAGGCTACACCTTC	CASSLDEGARGYTF
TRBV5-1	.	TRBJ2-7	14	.	TGCGCCAGCAGCTTGCTAGCCGAGGGCTACGAGCAGTACTTC	CASSLLAEGYEQYF
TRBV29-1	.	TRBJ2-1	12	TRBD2	TGCAGCGGTGGGACTAGCGGGAGAATTGGGATCTTC	CSGGTSGRIGIF
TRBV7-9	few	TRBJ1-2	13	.	TGTGCCAGCAGCTTATCAGCAGGGAACGGCTACACCTTC	CASSLSAGNGYTF
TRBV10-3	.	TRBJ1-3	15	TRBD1	TGTGCCATCAGCCGACAGGGGGGCTCTGGAAACACCATATATTTT	CAISRQGGSGNTIYF
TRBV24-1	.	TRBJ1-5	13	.	TGTGCCACCAGCCCTGAGGGGGATCAGCCCCAGCATTTT	CATSPEGDQPQHF
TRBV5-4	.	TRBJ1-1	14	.	TGTGCCAGCAGCCCCAGACAGGTGAACACTGAAGCTTTCTTT	CASSPRQVNTEAFF
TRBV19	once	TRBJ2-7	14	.	TGTGCCAGTAGTATAGACCACAGGGAATACGAGCAGTACTTC	CASSIDHREYEQYF
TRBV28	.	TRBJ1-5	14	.	TGTGCCAGCAAACCCAGGAATAGCAATCAGCCCCAGCATTTT	CASKPRNSNQPQHF
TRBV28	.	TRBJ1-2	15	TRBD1	TGTGCCAGCAGTTTCCAGGGGGCAACTAACTATGGCTACACCTTC	CASSFQGATNYGYTF
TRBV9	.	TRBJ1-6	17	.	TGTGCCAGCAGCGTAGGATTTTGGCGGCAGACCGATTCACCCCTCCACTTT	CASSVGFWRQTDSPLHF
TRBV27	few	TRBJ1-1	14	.	TGTGCCAGCAGTTTAGGGGGCGTAAACACTGAAGCTTTCTTT	CASSLGGVNTEAFF
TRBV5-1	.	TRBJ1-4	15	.	TGCGCCAGCAGCCCCCGGACAGCAACTAATGAAAAACTGTTTTTT	CASSPRTATNEKLFF
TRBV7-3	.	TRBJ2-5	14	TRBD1	TGTGCCAGCAGCCCTACAGGGGCAGGAGAGACCCAGTACTTC	CASSPTGAGETQYF
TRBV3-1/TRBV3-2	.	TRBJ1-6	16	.	TGTGCCAGCAGCCCTGGCCTCCGGCAGGGAGGATCACCCCTCCACTTT	CASSPGLRQGGSPLHF
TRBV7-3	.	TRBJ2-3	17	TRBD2	TGTGCCAGCAGCTTAGGATATGGCGGGAGCAGCACAGATACGCAGTATTTT	CASSLGYGGSSTDTQYF